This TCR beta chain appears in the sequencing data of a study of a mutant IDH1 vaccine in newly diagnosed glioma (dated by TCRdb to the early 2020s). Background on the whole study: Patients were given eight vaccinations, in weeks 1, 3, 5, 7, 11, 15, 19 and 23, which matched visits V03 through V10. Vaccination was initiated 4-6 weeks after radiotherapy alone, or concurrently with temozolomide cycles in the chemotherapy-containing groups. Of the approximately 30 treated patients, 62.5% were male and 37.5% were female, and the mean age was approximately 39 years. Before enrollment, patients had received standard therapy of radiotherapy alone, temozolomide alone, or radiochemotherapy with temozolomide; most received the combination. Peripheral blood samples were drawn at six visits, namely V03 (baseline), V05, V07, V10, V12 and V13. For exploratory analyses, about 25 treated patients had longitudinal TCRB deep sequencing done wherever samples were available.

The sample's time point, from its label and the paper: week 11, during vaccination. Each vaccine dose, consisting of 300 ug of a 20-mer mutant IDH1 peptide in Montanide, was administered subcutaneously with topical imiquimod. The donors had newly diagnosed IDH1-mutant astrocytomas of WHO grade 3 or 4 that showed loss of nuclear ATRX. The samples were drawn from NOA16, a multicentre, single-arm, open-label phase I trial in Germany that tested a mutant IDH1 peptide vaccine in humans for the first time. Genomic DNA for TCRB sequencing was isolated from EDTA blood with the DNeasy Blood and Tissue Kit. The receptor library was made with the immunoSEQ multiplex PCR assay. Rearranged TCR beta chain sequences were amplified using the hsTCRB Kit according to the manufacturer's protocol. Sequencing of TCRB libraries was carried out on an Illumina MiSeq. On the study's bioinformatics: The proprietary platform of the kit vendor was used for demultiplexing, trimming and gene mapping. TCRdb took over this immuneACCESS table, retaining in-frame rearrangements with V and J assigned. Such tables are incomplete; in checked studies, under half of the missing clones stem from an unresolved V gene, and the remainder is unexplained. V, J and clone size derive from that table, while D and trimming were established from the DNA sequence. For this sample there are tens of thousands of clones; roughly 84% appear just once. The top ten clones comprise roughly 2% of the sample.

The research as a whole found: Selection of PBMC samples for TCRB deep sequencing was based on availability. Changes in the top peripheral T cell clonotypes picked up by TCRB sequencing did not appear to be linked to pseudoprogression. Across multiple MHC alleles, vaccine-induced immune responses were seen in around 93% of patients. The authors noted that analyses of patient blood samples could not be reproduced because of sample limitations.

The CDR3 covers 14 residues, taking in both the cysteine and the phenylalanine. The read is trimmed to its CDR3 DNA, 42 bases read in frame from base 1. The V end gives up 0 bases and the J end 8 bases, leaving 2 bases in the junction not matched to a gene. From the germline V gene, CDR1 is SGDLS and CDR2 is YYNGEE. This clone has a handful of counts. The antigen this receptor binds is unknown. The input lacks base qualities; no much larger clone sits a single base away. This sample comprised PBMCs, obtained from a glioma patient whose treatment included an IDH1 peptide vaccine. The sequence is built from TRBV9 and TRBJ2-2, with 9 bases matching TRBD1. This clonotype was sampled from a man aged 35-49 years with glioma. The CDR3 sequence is CASSVAGTGGELFF. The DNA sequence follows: TGTGCCAGCAGCGTAGCTGGGACAGGGGGGGAGCTGTTTTTT. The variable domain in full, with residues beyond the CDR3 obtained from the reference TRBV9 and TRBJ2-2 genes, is DSGVTQTPKHLITATGQRVTLRCSPRSGDLSVYWYQQSLDQGLQFLIQYYNGEERAKGNILERFSAQQFPDLHSELNLSSLELGDSALYFCASSVAGTGGELFFGEGSRLTVL.